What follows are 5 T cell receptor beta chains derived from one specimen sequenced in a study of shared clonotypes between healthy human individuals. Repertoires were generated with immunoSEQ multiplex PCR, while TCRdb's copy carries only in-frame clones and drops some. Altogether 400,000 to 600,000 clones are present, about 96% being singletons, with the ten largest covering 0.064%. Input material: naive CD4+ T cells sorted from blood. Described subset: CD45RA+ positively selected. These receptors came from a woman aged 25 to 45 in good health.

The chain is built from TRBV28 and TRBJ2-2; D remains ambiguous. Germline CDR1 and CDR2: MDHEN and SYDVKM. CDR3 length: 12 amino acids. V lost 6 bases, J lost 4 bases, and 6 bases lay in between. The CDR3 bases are TGTGCCAGCAGACAAGGCACCGGGGAGCTGTTTTTT. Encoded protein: CASRQGTGELFF.

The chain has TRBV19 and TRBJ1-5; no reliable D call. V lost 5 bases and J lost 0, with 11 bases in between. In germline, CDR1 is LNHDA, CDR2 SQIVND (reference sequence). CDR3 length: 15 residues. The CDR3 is CASSPPRYSNQPQHF. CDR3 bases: TGTGCCAGTAGTCCTCCACGGTATAGCAATCAGCCCCAGCATTTT.

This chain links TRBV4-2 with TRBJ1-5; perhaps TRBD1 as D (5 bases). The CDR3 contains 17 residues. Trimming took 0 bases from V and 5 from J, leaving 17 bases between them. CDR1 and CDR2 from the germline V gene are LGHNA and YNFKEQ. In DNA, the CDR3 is TGTGCCAGCAGCCAAGATAACTCCGCTAGGGGATATCAGCCCCAGCATTTT. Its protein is CASSQDNSARGYQPQHF.

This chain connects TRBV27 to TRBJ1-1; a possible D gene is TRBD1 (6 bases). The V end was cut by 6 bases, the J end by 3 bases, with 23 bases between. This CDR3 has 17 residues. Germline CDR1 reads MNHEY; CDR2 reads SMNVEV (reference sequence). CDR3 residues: CASSHDRPLSVDTEAFF. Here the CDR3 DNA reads TGTGCCAGCAGCCATGACAGGCCCCTTTCGGTAGACACTGAAGCTTTCTTT.

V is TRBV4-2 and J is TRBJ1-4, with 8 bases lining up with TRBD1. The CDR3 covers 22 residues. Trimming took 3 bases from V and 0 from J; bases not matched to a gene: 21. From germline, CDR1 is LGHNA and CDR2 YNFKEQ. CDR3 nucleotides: TGTGCCAGCAGCCAGAAGCGACAGGGGAAACATCCTCTACGTGCAACTAATGAAAAACTGTTTTTT. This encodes CASSQKRQGKHPLRATNEKLFF.